What follows are 15 T cell receptor beta chains derived from one specimen sequenced in a study of cytomegalovirus exposure and HLA in healthy donors. The PCR made use of 60 Vbeta and 13 Jbeta primers. Sequencing was performed with immunoSEQ multiplex PCR; in TCRdb, only in-frame clones are kept and a portion is missing. The table has 120,000 or so clones, approximately 75% seen once. Source material: PBMCs. The receptors stem from a woman in her forties or fifties in good health and CMV-seronegative.

The chain combines TRBV21-1 with TRBJ2-4; TRBD2, the D gene given by the table, was not confirmed from the DNA. TRBV21-1 is described as a pseudogene. CDR3 length: 15 residues. CDR3 nucleotides: TGTGCCAGCGAGGCGACTAGCGGCACCAAAAACATTCAGTACTTC. Translation: CASEATSGTKNIQYF.

This chain links TRBV28 with TRBJ1-2; 8 nucleotides align to TRBD1. The germline V gene encodes CDR1 MDHEN and CDR2 SYDVKM. V was clipped by 4 bases and J by 5 bases; unmatched bases: 12. This CDR3 has 16 residues. CDR3 sequence (DNA): TGTGCCAGCAGTTCCGGGACAGGCTCCGGCTTATATGGCTACACCTTC. It specifies CASSSGTGSGLYGYTF.

CDR3 amino acids: CATSRDRLLANYGYTF. CDR3 bases: TGTGCCACCAGCAGAGATCGGTTATTAGCTAACTATGGCTACACCTTC. The V and J genes are TRBV15 and TRBJ1-2, with D hard to call. CDR1 LNHNV and CDR2 YYDKDF come from the germline V gene (reference sequence). This CDR3 is built from 16 residues. Trimming removed 0 bases at V and 0 bases at J, with 11 bases between. Variable domain in full (rest from reference TRBV15 and TRBJ1-2): DAMVIQNPRYQVTQFGKPVTLSCSQTLNHNVMYWYQQKSSQAPKLLFHYYDKDFNNEADTPDNFQSRRPNTSFCFLDIRSPGLGDTAMYLCATSRDRLLANYGYTFGSGTRLTVV.

There are a few counts of this clone. This CDR3 is CASSEQTSSDTQYF. The CDR3 nucleotides read TGTGCCAGCAGCGAACAGACTAGCTCAGATACGCAGTATTTT. The chain combines TRBV9 with TRBJ2-3; 7 positions match TRBD2. The V gene's germline CDR1 is SGDLS and CDR2 YYNGEE. This CDR3 has 14 amino acids. V shed 3 bases, J shed 4 bases, and the junction held 5 bases outside the gene matches.

In this sample, this clone turned up a few times. This sequence joins TRBV6-6 and TRBJ1-4; D remains unclear. Per germline, CDR1 MNHNY and CDR2 SVGAGI (reference sequence). The CDR3 spans 12 residues. Trimming took off 0 bases at V and 8 bases at J, with 4 bases between the two ends. The CDR3 loop reads CASSYSSEKLFF. CDR3 bases: TGTGCCAGCAGTTACTCGAGCGAAAAACTGTTTTTT.

The chain carries TRBV9 and TRBJ2-1; D possibly corresponds to TRBD2 (7 bases). The length of the CDR3 is 17 residues. With 0 bases removed from V and 6 bases from J, the gap between germline ends came to 19 bases. Per germline, CDR1 SGDLS and CDR2 YYNGEE. The CDR3 region is CASSVEGGAGLLNEQFF. In DNA, the CDR3 is TGTGCCAGCAGCGTAGAGGGGGGGGCGGGACTTCTCAATGAGCAGTTCTTC.

This clone appeared a single time. In nucleotides, the CDR3 is TGTGCCAGCAGCTTAGTACTGGGGGCTAGCAATCAGCCCCAGCATTTT. Residues: CASSLVLGASNQPQHF. V and J are TRBV7-8 and TRBJ1-5; D might be TRBD1 (6 bases). CDR3 size: 16 residues. The germline V gene has CDR1 SGHVS and CDR2 FQNEAQ. Trimming stripped 1 base from V and 0 bases from J, with 10 bases between.

This chain joins TRBV7-9 and TRBJ2-7; unclear D gene. V lost 8 bases and J lost 3, with 14 bases in between. This CDR3 is built from 13 residues. Germline values: CDR1 SEHNR, CDR2 FQNEAQ (reference sequence). CDR3 bases: TGTGCCAGCCTTGCCGAAAGAGGCTACGAGCAGTACTTC. This codes for CASLAERGYEQYF.

The chain couples TRBV2 to TRBJ1-2, with 8 positions matching TRBD1. Germline CDR1 and CDR2: SNHLY and FYNNEI. Unmatched junction bases numbered 7, after V lost 3 bases and J lost 7 bases. The CDR3 loop spans 14 amino acids. This chain's CDR3 is CASSDGQGAVGYTF. CDR3 nucleotide sequence: TGTGCCAGCAGTGATGGTCAGGGGGCGGTTGGCTACACCTTC. Complete variable domain (other parts from reference TRBV2 and TRBJ1-2): EPEVTQTPSHQVTQMGQEVILRCVPISNHLYFYWYRQILGQKVEFLVSFYNNEISEKSEIFDDQFSVERPDGSNFTLKIRSTKLEDSAMYFCASSDGQGAVGYTFGSGTRLTVV.

V usage is TRBV7-2 and J usage is TRBJ2-1; unclear D gene. The CDR3 spans 13 residues. Germline values: CDR1 SGHTA, CDR2 FQGNSA. The V gene lost 3 bases and the J gene lost 9 bases, with 12 bases spanning the gap. The CDR3 region is CASSFASRGEQFF. Here the CDR3 DNA reads TGTGCCAGCAGCTTTGCCTCCCGCGGTGAGCAGTTCTTC.

The rearrangement joins TRBV6-5 to TRBJ1-4, with TRBD1 as a possible D gene (6 bases). The CDR3 length is 14 residues. V gave up 8 bases and J gave up 7 bases, with 17 bases separating them. Looked up from germline, CDR1 is MNHEY and CDR2 is SVGAGI. The CDR3 loop is CASSVLGQAEKLFF. In DNA, the CDR3 is TGTGCCAGCTCCGTCCTGGGACAAGCTGAAAAACTGTTTTTT.

The chain has TRBV10-2 and TRBJ1-4, with D unclear. In germline, CDR1 is WSHSY, CDR2 SAAADI. V lost 1 base, J lost 4 bases, and 4 bases lay in between. The CDR3 contains 13 residues. CDR3 region: CASSEFSNEKLFF. CDR3 nucleotide sequence: TGCGCCAGCAGTGAGTTCAGTAATGAAAAACTGTTTTTT.

This chain connects TRBV5-6 to TRBJ2-3, with 8 bases that match TRBD2. Per germline, CDR1 SGHDT and CDR2 YYEEEE. The V gene end was trimmed by 0 bases and the J gene end by 15 bases; junction bases not matched to a gene: 9. The CDR3 contains 13 residues. The CDR3 nucleotides read TGTGCCAGCAGCTTGGCCTGGGCGGGGGGTCTCTATTTT. Translating gives CASSLAWAGGLYF.

The chain links TRBV18 to TRBJ2-7, with 8 bases aligning to TRBD1. CDR3 length: 15 amino acids. Germline-derived CDR1 and CDR2 are KGHSH and LQKENI. V shed 3 bases, J shed 6 bases, and the junction held 10 bases outside the gene matches. CDR3 in DNA: TGTGCCAGCTCACCTACGGGACAGGCGGTTCGCGAGCAGTACTTC. Residues: CASSPTGQAVREQYF.

The CDR3 loop is CASKAGGIYEQYF. CDR3 sequence (DNA): TGTGCCAGCAAGGCAGGGGGAATCTACGAGCAGTACTTC. The V call is TRBV28, the J call TRBJ2-7; TRBD1 matches 7 bases. CDR1 is MDHEN and CDR2 is SYDVKM in the germline V gene. There are 13 residues in the CDR3. V was pared by 7 bases and J by 3 bases, with 6 bases of the junction left unmatched.